This entry lists 18 T cell receptor beta chains sequenced from one sample in a study of blood T cell repertoires in COVID-19. Repertoires were generated with immunoSEQ multiplex PCR, while TCRdb's copy carries only in-frame clones and drops some. The sample contains 90,000 to 120,000 clones, 91% of which appear only once. Sequencing input: peripheral blood. These receptors all come from a man between 60 and 70 years old with acute or convalescent COVID-19.

V gene TRBV19 combines with J gene TRBJ2-1, with D possibly being TRBD2 (5 bases). V lost 5 bases and J 4 bases, leaving 24 bases between the germline ends. Germline CDR1 is LNHDA and CDR2 is SQIVND (reference sequence). The length of the CDR3 is 18 residues. The CDR3 loop reads CASSRSADSPPPYNEQFF. CDR3 nucleotides: TGTGCCAGTAGTCGTTCTGCGGACTCCCCACCCCCGTACAATGAGCAGTTCTTC.

The CDR3 loop is CASRGTAQVEQYV. CDR3 coding DNA: TGTGCCAGCAGGGGGACAGCCCAAGTGGAGCAGTACGTC. The genes are TRBV11-2 and TRBJ2-7; 7 nucleotides line up with TRBD1. The CDR3 has 13 residues. Germline V lookup: CDR1 SGHAT, CDR2 FQNNGV. The V and J ends lost 6 bases and 7 bases, in that order; junction bases with no gene match: 9.

The genes are TRBV11-3 and TRBJ2-1; perhaps TRBD2 as D (6 bases). Germline CDR1 reads SGHNT; CDR2 reads YENEEA. The CDR3 is 15 amino acids. The V end was cut by 1 base, the J end by 5 bases, with 12 bases between. The CDR3 nucleotides are TGTGCCAGCAGCTTAGCCGGAGGGCCCCACAATGAGCAGTTCTTC. Amino acids: CASSLAGGPHNEQFF.

The gene calls are TRBV10-3 and TRBJ1-2; TRBD1 matches at 7 bases. The CDR3 length is 10 residues. Germline CDR1 reads ENHRY; CDR2 reads SYGVKD. CDR3 DNA: TGTGTCACAGGGGAGAATGGCTACACCTTC. This translates into CVTGENGYTF.

The chain couples TRBV10-3 to TRBJ1-5; weak D call: TRBD1 (6 bases). Trimming shortened V by 0 bases and J by 0 bases, and 18 bases separated the two germline ends. CDR1 and CDR2 from the germline V gene are ENHRY and SYGVKD. CDR3 length: 19 amino acids. This chain's CDR3 is CAISESTQGIQDSNQPQHF. Here the CDR3 DNA reads TGTGCCATCAGTGAGTCAACCCAGGGGATTCAGGATAGCAATCAGCCCCAGCATTTT.

This chain uses TRBV6-5 with TRBJ1-5, with 9 bases identical to TRBD1. CDR1 and CDR2 from the germline V gene are MNHEY and SVGAGI. The CDR3 spans 15 residues. Trimming cost V 6 bases and J 2 bases; bases outside gene matches: 5. In DNA form, the CDR3 reads TGTGCCAGCAGGAAACAGGGGGCGGGCAATCAGCCCCAGCATTTT. Translated: CASRKQGAGNQPQHF.

This chain joins TRBV7-9 and TRBJ2-1; D ambiguous. This CDR3 has 11 residues. Germline assignment: CDR1 SEHNR and CDR2 FQNEAQ (reference sequence). V lost 5 bases, J lost 9 bases, and 8 bases lay in between. CDR3 sequence: CASSLPGEQFF. CDR3 DNA: TGTGCCAGCAGCCTCCCCGGTGAGCAGTTCTTC.

This chain links TRBV11-3 with TRBJ1-2; 7 bases are a match to TRBD1. Germline V CDR1 and CDR2: SGHNT, YENEEA. This CDR3 contains 13 residues. Unmatched junction bases numbered 2, after V lost 4 bases and J lost 3 bases. The CDR3 nucleotides are TGTGCCAGCAGCTCAACAGGGGACTATGGCTACACCTTC. It yields the protein CASSSTGDYGYTF.

V usage is TRBV11-3 and J usage is TRBJ1-1; 8 bases are a match to TRBD1. V lost 5 bases and J lost 0; bases outside the gene matches: 2. The CDR3 loop spans 14 amino acids. Looked up from germline, CDR1 is SGHNT and CDR2 is YENEEA. The CDR3 DNA follows: TGTGCCAGCAGCACGGACAGGGTGAACACTGAAGCTTTCTTT. Amino acid sequence: CASSTDRVNTEAFF.

J is TRBJ2-1 and V is TRBV19, with D possibly matching TRBD2 (5 bases). Germline V lookup: CDR1 LNHDA, CDR2 SQIVND (reference sequence). This CDR3 contains 17 residues. V dropped 3 bases and J dropped 10 bases, with 25 bases sitting between them. This chain's CDR3 is CASSIMGGGANVKEQFF. The CDR3 DNA reads TGTGCCAGTAGTATTATGGGCGGAGGAGCGAACGTGAAGGAGCAGTTCTTC.

The chain couples TRBV9 to TRBJ2-7; D possibly corresponds to TRBD2 (6 bases). The CDR3 consists of 13 residues. Germline lookup yields CDR1 SGDLS and CDR2 YYNGEE. V lost 0 bases and J 6 bases, leaving 10 bases between the germline ends. The CDR3 here is CASSVDSGGEQYF. CDR3 sequence (DNA): TGTGCCAGCAGCGTAGACTCCGGGGGCGAGCAGTACTTC.

The CDR3 is CASSLRPRTERSTDTQYF. CDR3 bases: TGCGCCAGCAGCCTCCGACCAAGGACAGAACGAAGCACAGATACGCAGTATTTT. The gene calls are TRBV4-1 and TRBJ2-3, with a possible D match to TRBD1 (6 bases). With 4 bases removed from V and 0 bases from J, the gap between germline ends came to 20 bases. The CDR3 spans 18 residues. CDR1 and CDR2 from the germline V gene are MGHRA and YSYEKL.

CDR3 loop: CASSAVVPGRDTEAFF. Here the CDR3 DNA reads TGTGCCAGCAGTGCCGTCGTCCCAGGGCGCGACACTGAAGCTTTCTTT. The V gene is TRBV25-1, the J gene TRBJ1-1; a weak D match, TRBD1 (5 bases). The germline V and J ends were trimmed by 4 bases and 3 bases, with 18 bases remaining between them. The CDR3 totals 16 residues. Germline loops: CDR1 MGHDK, CDR2 SYGVNS.

The genes are TRBV29-1 and TRBJ2-7, with 11 bases lining up with TRBD2. Germline V gene lookup returns CDR1 SQVTM and CDR2 ANQGSEA. The CDR3 runs 13 residues. Trimming removed 4 bases from V and 1 base from J; junction bases left unmatched: 0. CDR3 bases: TGCAGCGTTGGGACTAGCGGGTCCTACGAGCAGTACTTC. Its translation: CSVGTSGSYEQYF.

The rearrangement uses TRBV27 and TRBJ2-1, with D possibly TRBD1 on 6 matching bases. Trimming cost V 4 bases and J 8 bases, with 27 bases left between them. This CDR3 is 18 amino acids long. Per germline, CDR1 MNHEY and CDR2 SMNVEV (reference sequence). The CDR3 DNA follows: TGTGCCAGCAGTTCCCCTGACTCTAAGGGGGTCTTTGGGGATGAGCAGTTCTTC. Translation: CASSSPDSKGVFGDEQFF.

J is TRBJ2-7 and V is TRBV18, with 7 bases fitting TRBD1. This CDR3 spans 15 amino acids. Trimming at V came to 1 base and at J to 1 base, leaving 4 bases not matched to a gene. The germline V gene has CDR1 KGHSH and CDR2 LQKENI. CDR3 sequence: CASSPQPGGSYEQYF. The CDR3 DNA reads TGTGCCAGCTCACCACAACCAGGGGGTTCCTACGAGCAGTACTTC.

The V and J genes are TRBV9 and TRBJ2-3; D may be TRBD2 (5 bases). V lost 3 bases and J 1 base, leaving 12 bases between the germline ends. This CDR3 comprises 15 residues. In germline, CDR1 is SGDLS, CDR2 YYNGEE. This CDR3 is CASSAQAVGTDTQYF. Written as DNA, the CDR3 is TGTGCCAGCAGCGCCCAAGCGGTCGGCACAGATACGCAGTATTTT.

This sequence joins TRBV19 and TRBJ1-1; D is ambiguous. Germline V CDR1 and CDR2: LNHDA, SQIVND (reference sequence). The length of the CDR3 is 13 residues. Trimming cost V 7 bases and J 1 base, with 10 bases left between them. The CDR3 sequence: CASKEEPNTEAFF. The CDR3 DNA sequence: TGTGCCAGTAAAGAGGAACCGAACACTGAAGCTTTCTTT. Full variable domain (rest looked up from reference TRBV19 and TRBJ1-1): DGGITQSPKYLFRKEGQNVTLSCEQNLNHDAMYWYRQDPGQGLRLIYYSQIVNDFQKGDIAEGYSVSREKKESFPLTVTSAQKNPTAFYLCASKEEPNTEAFFGQGTRLTVV.